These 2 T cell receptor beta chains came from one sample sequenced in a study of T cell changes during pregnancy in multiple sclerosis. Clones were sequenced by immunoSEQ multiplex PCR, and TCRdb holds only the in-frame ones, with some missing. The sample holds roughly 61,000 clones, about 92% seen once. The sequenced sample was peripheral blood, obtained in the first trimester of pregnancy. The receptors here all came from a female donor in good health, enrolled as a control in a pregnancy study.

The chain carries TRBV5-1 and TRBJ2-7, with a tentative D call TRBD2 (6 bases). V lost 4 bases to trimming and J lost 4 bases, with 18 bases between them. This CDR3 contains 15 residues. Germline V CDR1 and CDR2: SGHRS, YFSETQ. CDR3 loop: CASSLGTYDGYEQYF. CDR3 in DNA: TGCGCCAGCAGCCTGGGGACTTACGACGGGTACGAGCAGTACTTC.

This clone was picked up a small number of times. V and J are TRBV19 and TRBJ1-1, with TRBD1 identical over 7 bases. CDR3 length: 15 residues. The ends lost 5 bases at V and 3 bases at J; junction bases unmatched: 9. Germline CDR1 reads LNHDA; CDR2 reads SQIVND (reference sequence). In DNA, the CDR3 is TGTGCCAGTAGTCCACACAGGGGAATGGACACTGAAGCTTTCTTT. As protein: CASSPHRGMDTEAFF.